This T cell receptor beta chain originates from a study of naive and memory T cell subsets. An oligonucleotide containing a UMI was ligated to the 3' end of TCR cDNA. Whole blood, roughly 2.5 ml, came from adult healthy volunteers. Unsorted total RNA, about 1 to 1000 ng, was DNase treated before reverse transcription. The CDR3 totals 16 residues. Deletions cut 0 bases from V and 5 bases from J, with 16 bases between. Germline values: CDR1 SGHDN, CDR2 FVKESK. Four PCR rounds used nested alpha and beta constant region primers plus the SP2 primer. TCRdb recomputed calls from the 5' RACE reads with MiXCR, one row per CDR3 protein. The table has about 59,000 distinct CDR3 sequences, approximately 8% seen once. This clonotype was seen many times.

The V call is TRBV14, the J call TRBJ1-1; no firm D call. The source of this sequence is a female donor in good health. CDR3 sequence reads: CASSQDLFSGETEAFF. The CDR3, as DNA: TGTGCCAGCAGCCAAGATCTTTTCTCTGGAGAAACTGAAGCTTTCTTT.